This T cell receptor beta chain was recorded in a study of blood T cell repertoires in COVID-19. On the study more broadly: Sources were T cells, B-cell-depleted T cells, or PBMCs; the material itself was cDNA or gDNA.

Sequencing was performed with immunoSEQ multiplex PCR; in TCRdb, only in-frame clones are kept and a portion is missing. Among some 48,000 clones listed, roughly nine tenths were seen once. Germline V gene data show CDR1 as MNHEY and CDR2 as SVGAGI. Trimming removed 6 bases at V and 5 bases at J, with 17 bases between. The CDR3 is 15 residues long. The source is a woman aged 80 or over with acute or convalescent COVID-19. Sequenced sample: peripheral blood. The genes are TRBV6-5 and TRBJ2-1; a weak D match, TRBD1 (5 bases). CDR3 nucleotides: TGTGCCAGCAGCCATAGGGGCGGATCGAACAATGAGCAGTTCTTC. It specifies CASSHRGGSNNEQFF.